These T cell receptor beta chains were read from a single sample in a study of T-cell memory formation after mild COVID-19. TCRdb re-analysed the 5' RACE reads in MiXCR, keeping a single row per CDR3 protein. The table lists 380,000 or so distinct CDR3 sequences, approximately 14% of them singletons. The sample consisted of PBMCs or a T cell subset sorted from them (not recorded which). These receptors all stem from a man between 18 and 29 years old who had mild COVID-19 (a few samples of this study predate the infection). Cell type and time point are not known. The CDR3 runs from the conserved cysteine through the conserved F or W. The order of the fields is D gene, clone size, V gene, J gene, CDR3 DNA, CDR3 protein. D genes are given only for firm matches. Some rows have no size entry. The others give once, few or many, or a class for an expanded clone.

d_gene: .
abundance: many
v_gene: TRBV18
j_gene: TRBJ1-1
CDR3nt: TGTGCCAGCTCACCCTCGGCTAACACTGAAGCTTTCTTT
CDR3aa: CASSPSANTEAFF

d_gene: .
abundance: few
v_gene: TRBV30
j_gene: TRBJ2-5
CDR3nt: TGTGCCTGGAGTGTCTCTGAGTGGGAGACCCAGTACTTC
CDR3aa: CAWSVSEWETQYF

d_gene: .
abundance: .
v_gene: TRBV15
j_gene: TRBJ2-7
CDR3nt: TGTGCCACCAGCTCCCAGGGGGGTCTCGCCGAGCAGTACTTC
CDR3aa: CATSSQGGLAEQYF

d_gene: .
abundance: many
v_gene: TRBV7-2
j_gene: TRBJ2-5
CDR3nt: TGTGCCAGCAGCCGTCCCGAAGGACTGCCCCGGGCCCAGTACTTC
CDR3aa: CASSRPEGLPRAQYF

d_gene: .
abundance: .
v_gene: TRBV5-1
j_gene: TRBJ2-1
CDR3nt: TGCGCCAGCAGCCCGGACAGAGCGGGCGAGCAGTTCTTC
CDR3aa: CASSPDRAGEQFF

d_gene: .
abundance: many
v_gene: TRBV5-1
j_gene: TRBJ2-2
CDR3nt: TGCGCCAGCAGCCCTACCCCTACTAGACTCCACACCGGGGAGCTGTTTTTT
CDR3aa: CASSPTPTRLHTGELFF

d_gene: .
abundance: few
v_gene: TRBV29-1
j_gene: TRBJ1-1
CDR3nt: TGCAGCGTTGCCGAGGACGGTGAAGCTTTCTTT
CDR3aa: CSVAEDGEAFF

d_gene: .
abundance: .
v_gene: TRBV6-4
j_gene: TRBJ2-3
CDR3nt: TGTGCCAGCAGTGACGCGGGGGCCACCACAGATACGCAGTATTTT
CDR3aa: CASSDAGATTDTQYF

d_gene: .
abundance: once
v_gene: TRBV6-6
j_gene: TRBJ1-5
CDR3nt: TGTGCCAGCAGTTACGCCGCCAGCCCTTATAGCAATCAGCCCCAGCATTTT
CDR3aa: CASSYAASPYSNQPQHF

d_gene: .
abundance: few
v_gene: TRBV7-2
j_gene: TRBJ1-5
CDR3nt: TGTGCCAGCGCGGGAGGTTCTAATCAGCCCCAGCATTTT
CDR3aa: CASAGGSNQPQHF

d_gene: .
abundance: few
v_gene: TRBV18
j_gene: TRBJ1-5
CDR3nt: TGTGCCAGCTCACCATCCAGGGGTGACGGTCAGCCCCAGCATTTT
CDR3aa: CASSPSRGDGQPQHF

d_gene: .
abundance: .
v_gene: TRBV6-5
j_gene: TRBJ1-5
CDR3nt: TGTGCCAGCAGTTACTCCCTGGGGGCTAAGCCCCAGCATTTT
CDR3aa: CASSYSLGAKPQHF

d_gene: TRBD2
abundance: .
v_gene: TRBV27
j_gene: TRBJ2-2
CDR3nt: TGTGCCAGCAGTCAACTAGCGGGGGGTGCCACCGGGGAGCTGTTTTTT
CDR3aa: CASSQLAGGATGELFF

d_gene: .
abundance: few
v_gene: TRBV7-8
j_gene: TRBJ2-2
CDR3nt: TGTGCCAGCAGCTCGACCTCGGGATTCTGGTCTGGGCTGTTTTTT
CDR3aa: CASSSTSGFWSGLFF

d_gene: TRBD1
abundance: few
v_gene: TRBV7-3
j_gene: TRBJ1-6
CDR3nt: TGTGCCAGCAGCTCCTCCGGGACAGCGTATTCACCCCTCCACTTT
CDR3aa: CASSSSGTAYSPLHF

d_gene: .
abundance: .
v_gene: TRBV27
j_gene: TRBJ1-5
CDR3nt: TGTGCCACAAGGGCCCGCAGACATAGCAATCAGCCCCAGCATTTT
CDR3aa: CATRARRHSNQPQHF

d_gene: .
abundance: few
v_gene: TRBV3-1
j_gene: TRBJ2-5
CDR3nt: TGTGCCAGCAGCCTCAAATACTCGGAGACCCAGTACTTC
CDR3aa: CASSLKYSETQYF

d_gene: .
abundance: .
v_gene: TRBV12-3/TRBV12-4
j_gene: TRBJ1-5
CDR3nt: TGTGCCAGCAGTACAGGGTTTCGCAATCAGCCCCAGCATTTT
CDR3aa: CASSTGFRNQPQHF

d_gene: TRBD2
abundance: .
v_gene: TRBV7-2
j_gene: TRBJ2-3
CDR3nt: TGTGCCAGCAGTCAAGGGACTAGCGGGGACACAGATACGCAGTATTTT
CDR3aa: CASSQGTSGDTDTQYF

d_gene: TRBD1
abundance: .
v_gene: TRBV7-9
j_gene: TRBJ1-5
CDR3nt: TGTGCCAGCAGCTCGGGACAGGCCCAGCATTTT
CDR3aa: CASSSGQAQHF

d_gene: .
abundance: few
v_gene: TRBV5-1
j_gene: TRBJ2-3
CDR3nt: TGCGCCAGCAGCTTGGTTGGGCTACGGACAGATACGCAGTATTTT
CDR3aa: CASSLVGLRTDTQYF

d_gene: .
abundance: many
v_gene: TRBV4-1
j_gene: TRBJ2-3
CDR3nt: TGCGCCAGCAGCCAGACGTGGACCGGGGAAGATACGCAGTATTTT
CDR3aa: CASSQTWTGEDTQYF

d_gene: TRBD1
abundance: few
v_gene: TRBV5-1
j_gene: TRBJ1-4
CDR3nt: TGCGCCAGCAGCCACCCGGGACAGGGAAGTGAACTGTTTTTT
CDR3aa: CASSHPGQGSELFF

d_gene: TRBD1
abundance: .
v_gene: TRBV12-3/TRBV12-4
j_gene: TRBJ1-1
CDR3nt: TGTGCCAGCAGTTTCGACGCCGGGACAGGGGGCACTGAAGCTTTCTTT
CDR3aa: CASSFDAGTGGTEAFF

d_gene: .
abundance: many
v_gene: TRBV4-1
j_gene: TRBJ1-1
CDR3nt: TGCGCCAGCAGCCGCTCGGACAGAATGAACACTGAAGCTTTCTTT
CDR3aa: CASSRSDRMNTEAFF

d_gene: TRBD1
abundance: .
v_gene: TRBV29-1
j_gene: TRBJ2-1
CDR3nt: TGCAGCGGGACAGGGGGAGCGAAAGGTCAGTTCTTC
CDR3aa: CSGTGGAKGQFF

d_gene: .
abundance: few
v_gene: TRBV27
j_gene: TRBJ2-7
CDR3nt: TGTGCCAGCAGAAAACTCGGGGCCTACGAGCAGTACTTC
CDR3aa: CASRKLGAYEQYF

d_gene: TRBD1
abundance: .
v_gene: TRBV7-6
j_gene: TRBJ2-2
CDR3nt: TGTGCCAGCAGCTTAGCCTGGTCCCGGGACAGGGGCCGGAACACCGGGGAGCTGTTTTTT
CDR3aa: CASSLAWSRDRGRNTGELFF